A selection of T cell receptor beta chains follows, all from one sample in a study of identical twins. TCRdb reanalysed the 5' RACE reads using MiXCR and keeps one entry per CDR3 protein. Of some 1,600,000 distinct CDR3 sequences detected, roughly a third appear once; the ten largest clones hold approximately 0.25%. Sequenced input: cord blood. These TCRs come from a newborn girl in good health. CDR3s include the opening cysteine and the closing phenylalanine or tryptophan. Fields, in order: clone size, J gene, V gene, D gene, CDR3 protein. The D gene is left open where the match is weak. Clone size is shown for a subset of rows, as once, few, many or a class of expanded clone.

>-|TRBJ1-1|TRBV6-4|-
CASSDPSIRSYTEAFF
>-|TRBJ2-6|TRBV11-2|-
CASSHHKQGISGANVLTF
>many|TRBJ1-2|TRBV12-3/TRBV12-4|-
CASQEAGGYTF
>few|TRBJ2-1|TRBV20-1|TRBD2
CSARSTSGHYNEQFF
>-|TRBJ1-6|TRBV6-5|-
CASSYWQGSNSPLHF
>-|TRBJ2-7|TRBV29-1|TRBD2
CSVGGGNSYNEQYF
>many|TRBJ2-3|TRBV27|-
CASSLSLASSTDTQYF
>few|TRBJ1-2|TRBV7-9|-
CASSLGGGHGYTF
>-|TRBJ2-3|TRBV7-9|-
CASSKTGTHTDTQYF
>-|TRBJ1-5|TRBV7-4|-
CASSLPRSGHQPQHF
>-|TRBJ2-3|TRBV4-2|-
CASSVASTFTDTQYF
>-|TRBJ2-3|TRBV6-6|-
CASGYLRLTDTQYF
>-|TRBJ2-1|TRBV5-6|-
CASSFYGGRYNEQFF
>-|TRBJ2-5|TRBV28|-
CASSFWDATQYF
>many|TRBJ2-1|TRBV10-3|TRBD2
CAISESGKTSGVHEQFF
>-|TRBJ2-1|TRBV12-3/TRBV12-4|TRBD2
CASRGLAGGRYNEQFF
>-|TRBJ2-1|TRBV4-1|-
CASSLWAEYNEQFF
>once|TRBJ2-5|TRBV7-9|-
CASSRLISQYF
>-|TRBJ2-7|TRBV28|-
CASSFSLGPGYEQYF
>few|TRBJ2-1|TRBV18|-
CASSPPGTEQFF
>-|TRBJ2-7|TRBV20-1|TRBD2
CSAQAGDKVDYEQYF
>-|TRBJ2-3|TRBV7-2|-
CASSFRAPRQGGQYF
>many|TRBJ1-2|TRBV12-3/TRBV12-4|TRBD1
CASSLGWDRHTTNYGYTF
>few|TRBJ2-2|TRBV18|-
CASSLTQNTGELFF
>few|TRBJ1-6|TRBV15|-
CATSRDGRRTPLHF
>few|-|TRBV10-2|-
CASSARGRGGEQYF
>-|TRBJ2-1|TRBV5-4|TRBD2
CASSSGGGLAGVNEQFF
>many|TRBJ2-3|TRBV7-8|-
CASSLAYSTDTQYF
>-|TRBJ1-4|TRBV27|-
CASSLWGKDEKLFF
>-|TRBJ2-1|TRBV27|-
CASSLSLARGYNEQFF
>-|TRBJ2-1|TRBV28|TRBD1
CASSRRDRGYNEQFF
>-|TRBJ2-3|TRBV12-3/TRBV12-4|TRBD2
CASTGLAGTDTQYF
>few|TRBJ1-2|TRBV6-6|-
CASSYVGDYGYTF
>many|TRBJ2-1|TRBV11-2|TRBD1
CASSATGGNEQFF
>-|TRBJ1-5|TRBV5-1|TRBD1
CASSVGTGQYSNQPQHF
>-|TRBJ1-6|TRBV25-1|-
CASSPTTDNSPLHF
>few|TRBJ2-3|TRBV10-3|TRBD2
CAISESKTSGSTDTQYF
>-|-|TRBV27|-
CASSLLGDLRETQYF
>many|TRBJ2-7|TRBV28|-
CATADYTYEQYF
>few|TRBJ2-1|TRBV3-1|TRBD2
CASSQVSSGSHNEQFF
>-|TRBJ2-4|TRBV13|TRBD1
CASSPTGGSRAKNIQYF
>-|TRBJ1-1|TRBV27|-
CASSLSPGQNTEAFF
>-|TRBJ2-7|TRBV6-5|TRBD2
CASSSLAGNYEQYF
>-|-|TRBV5-1|-
CASHPRGAGAQETQFF
>few|TRBJ1-4|TRBV7-9|-
CASSLGDIATNEKLFF
>-|TRBJ1-5|TRBV6-2/TRBV6-3|TRBD1
CASSYRDRLNQPQHF
>-|TRBJ2-2|TRBV20-1|-
CSARDPGGLNTGELFF
>many|TRBJ1-1|TRBV24-1|TRBD1
CATSDPGGTEAFF
>-|TRBJ2-7|TRBV20-1|-
CSASDRSTYEQYF
>-|TRBJ1-4|TRBV20-1|TRBD1
CSAYRGRGEKLFF
>few|TRBJ2-1|TRBV7-9|-
CASSLLVGRPENEQFF
>-|TRBJ1-2|TRBV5-6|TRBD1
CASSFEGGAGGYTF
>few|TRBJ1-2|TRBV21-1|-
CASSQKMYTGQIYGYTF
>-|TRBJ2-1|TRBV9|TRBD2
CASSPAGLAVYNEQFF